These 14 T cell receptor beta chains share one sample of origin, sequenced in a study of early T cells in non-severe SARS-CoV-2 infection. One entry per CDR3 protein results from TCRdb running MiXCR on the 5' RACE reads. The sample records around 40,000 distinct CDR3 sequences, over 5% being singletons. The sample comprised whole blood. These receptors were collected from an adult who was a healthcare worker with PCR-confirmed SARS-CoV-2 infection or an uninfected control (not recorded which).

J is TRBJ2-7 and V is TRBV20-1; a weak D match, TRBD2 (6 bases). Germline CDR1 DFQATT, CDR2 SNEGSKA (reference sequence). The CDR3 runs to 11 residues. V was pared by 5 bases and J by 6 bases, with 11 bases between. CDR3: CSAGGTLEQYF. Here the CDR3 DNA reads TGCAGTGCTGGAGGGACTCTCGAGCAGTACTTC.

This clonotype was detected ten times or more. This chain uses TRBV7-2 with TRBJ2-5; a weak D match, TRBD2 (5 bases). Germline V gene lookup returns CDR1 SGHTA and CDR2 FQGNSA. The CDR3 is made up of 16 amino acids. V was cut by 5 bases and J by 2 bases, with 18 bases left in between. The CDR3 region is CASSRIGLSPQETQYF. The CDR3 DNA reads as TGTGCCAGCAGCCGAATCGGACTTAGCCCACAAGAGACCCAGTACTTC.

This clonotype came up a few times. The chain employs TRBV7-2 and TRBJ1-5, with a weak D call TRBD1 (5 bases). The CDR3 is 13 residues long. V was trimmed by 5 bases and J by 4 bases, leaving 9 bases between them. Per the germline V gene, CDR1 is SGHTA and CDR2 is FQGNSA. This CDR3 is CASSVRGNQPQHF. The CDR3, as DNA: TGTGCCAGCAGCGTAAGGGGAAATCAGCCCCAGCATTTT.

This clonotype was observed at least ten times. The gene calls are TRBV7-6 and TRBJ2-7; D gene ambiguous. V was shortened by 1 base and J by 6 bases, with 10 bases between the two germline ends. The CDR3 runs to 13 residues. From germline, CDR1 is SGHVS and CDR2 FNYEAQ. The CDR3 nucleotides are TGTGCCAGCAGCTTAGTGGCAGGTAGCGAGCAGTACTTC. Translation gives CASSLVAGSEQYF.

This clonotype was seen many times. The chain links TRBV5-4 to TRBJ1-6, with a weak D call TRBD1 (6 bases). Germline V CDR1 and CDR2: SGHNT, YYREEE (reference sequence). Trimming left V 3 bases short and J 9 bases short, with 19 bases between. The CDR3 sequence is 16 residues long. CDR3 sequence reads: CASSWGREGTISPLHF. DNA for the CDR3: TGTGCCAGCAGCTGGGGGCGGGAGGGGACTATTTCACCCCTCCACTTT.

The gene calls are TRBV2 and TRBJ2-1; D tentatively fits TRBD1 or TRBD2 (5 bases each). The V gene's germline CDR1 is SNHLY and CDR2 FYNNEI. This CDR3 is 13 amino acids long. The V end lost 5 bases, the J end lost 9 bases, and 14 bases lay between the germline ends. CDR3 loop: CASSLSGTGEQFF. DNA for the CDR3: TGTGCCAGCAGTCTATCCGGGACGGGTGAGCAGTTCTTC.

This clonotype was found many times. The rearrangement joins TRBV10-1 to TRBJ1-1; possible D gene TRBD1, 5 bases. Germline V gene lookup returns CDR1 WNHNN and CDR2 SYGVQD (reference sequence). The CDR3 is 13 amino acids. The germline V and J ends were trimmed by 2 bases and 5 bases, with 9 bases remaining between them. CDR3 in DNA: TGCGCCAGCAGTGAGATGGGGCGGACTGAAGCTTTCTTT. Protein sequence: CASSEMGRTEAFF.

This clonotype was observed a few times. This rearrangement joins TRBV27 to TRBJ2-2; D gene uncertain. From germline, CDR1 is MNHEY and CDR2 SMNVEV (reference sequence). Deletions cut 6 bases from V and 6 bases from J, with 8 bases between. The CDR3 is 12 residues long. The CDR3 nucleotides read TGTGCCAGCAGCCCCCCTTCCGGGGAGCTGTTTTTT. This gives the protein CASSPPSGELFF.

This clonotype was seen repeatedly, ten times or more. The chain employs TRBV6-2 or TRBV6-3 and TRBJ2-6; TRBD1 matches 9 bases. V was pared by 5 bases and J by 0 bases, with 5 bases of the junction left unmatched. CDR1 MNHEY and CDR2 SVGEGT come from the germline V gene. The CDR3 runs 17 residues. The CDR3 coding sequence is TGTGCCAGCAGTCCCGGGACAGGGAGCTCTGGGGCCAACGTCCTGACTTTC. As protein: CASSPGTGSSGANVLTF.

Many counts were recorded for this clonotype. This chain links TRBV24-1 with TRBJ1-1; D remains ambiguous. Trimming removed 5 bases from V and 1 base from J, with 10 bases in between. There are 14 residues in the CDR3. Germline V gene lookup returns CDR1 KGHDR and CDR2 SFDVKD. CDR3 nucleotide sequence: TGTGCCACCAGTGGGGCTGAAGGGAACACTGAAGCTTTCTTT. This sequence encodes CATSGAEGNTEAFF.

In its sample, this clonotype was seen many times. The chain carries TRBV4-1 and TRBJ2-2; D possibly uses TRBD1 or TRBD2 (5 bases each). Trimming removed 1 base at V and 1 base at J, with 13 bases between. Germline V CDR1 and CDR2: MGHRA, YSYEKL. This CDR3 has 17 amino acids. CDR3 sequence reads: CASSQGGFSRNTGELFF. CDR3 coding DNA: TGCGCCAGCAGCCAAGGGGGGTTTAGTCGGAACACCGGGGAGCTGTTTTTT.

Ten or more counts support this clonotype. The CDR3 DNA is TGTGCCAGCAGCCAAGGCGGGATGGGATACAATGAGCAGTTCTTC. This gives the protein CASSQGGMGYNEQFF. This chain connects TRBV14 to TRBJ2-1, with D possibly being TRBD2 (6 bases). Trimming stripped 1 base from V and 4 bases from J, with 11 bases between. The CDR3 spans 15 residues. Germline lookup yields CDR1 SGHDN and CDR2 FVKESK.

The gene calls are TRBV28 and TRBJ2-7, with 12 bases fitting TRBD2. The J segment lost 2 bases and the V segment lost 1 base, leaving 6 bases of the junction unmatched. The CDR3 runs to 17 residues. Per the germline V gene, CDR1 is MDHEN and CDR2 is SYDVKM. The CDR3 nucleotides read TGTGCCAGCAGTTTATCTAGCGGGAGGGTGTTACCCTACGAGCAGTACTTC. Amino acids: CASSLSSGRVLPYEQYF.

This clonotype was observed many times. The genes are TRBV7-6 and TRBJ2-7; a weak D match, TRBD2 (5 bases). The length of the CDR3 is 18 residues. Germline loops: CDR1 SGHVS, CDR2 FNYEAQ. Trimming took 3 bases from V and 1 from J, leaving 22 bases between them. CDR3 sequence: CASSFDTVASTLSYEQYF. In DNA form, the CDR3 reads TGTGCCAGCAGCTTCGATACGGTAGCGTCGACTCTTTCCTACGAGCAGTACTTC.